Listed below are T cell receptor beta chains from one sample, sequenced in a study of OX40 agonist ivuxolimab in advanced cancers. Repertoires were generated with immunoSEQ multiplex PCR, while TCRdb's copy carries only in-frame clones and drops some. The repertoire holds about 79,000 clones, around 94% seen once, with 9.6% in the top ten. The sample here was CD4+ or CD8+ T cells sorted from blood, taken in a trial of the OX40 agonist ivuxolimab. The receptors originated from an adult with an advanced solid tumor such as melanoma, head and neck, liver or kidney cancer. CDR3s include the opening cysteine and the closing phenylalanine or tryptophan. D genes are given only for firm matches. Clone size is given for some rows only: seen once, a few or many times, or a class if the clone is expanded.

>TRBD1|TRBV7-2|TRBJ1-2|NA
CASSRPGQGSGGYTF
TGTGCCAGCAGCAGGCCGGGACAGGGTTCTGGAGGCTACACCTTC
>NA|TRBV19|TRBJ1-2|NA
CASSIWDGSGYTF
TGTGCCAGTAGTATTTGGGATGGGTCCGGCTACACCTTC
>NA|TRBV6-1|TRBJ1-1|NA
CATSPLPNTEAFF
TGTGCCACGTCCCCCCTGCCGAACACTGAAGCTTTCTTT
>NA|TRBV28|TRBJ2-7|NA
CASSLEARTYEQYF
TGTGCCAGCAGTCTAGAGGCACGGACCTACGAGCAGTACTTC
>NA|TRBV10-3|TRBJ2-7|NA
CAISSKQYF
TGTGCCATCAGTTCGAAGCAGTACTTC
>NA|TRBV4-1|TRBJ2-2|NA
CASSPGTDYNTGELFF
TGCGCCAGCAGCCCCGGGACCGATTATAACACCGGGGAGCTGTTTTTT
>TRBD2|TRBV5-4|TRBJ2-7|NA
CASSQHPTSGPYEQYF
TGTGCCAGCAGCCAACACCCGACTAGCGGGCCTTACGAGCAGTACTTC
>NA|TRBV4-1|TRBJ1-2|NA
CASSQDPGPGNYGYTF
TGCGCCAGCAGCCAAGACCCGGGACCAGGGAACTATGGCTACACCTTC
>NA|TRBV6-5|TRBJ2-1|NA
CASTIGRGHNEQFF
TGTGCCAGCACCATCGGTCGGGGTCACAATGAGCAGTTCTTC
>TRBD2|TRBV27|TRBJ2-1|NA
CASTLAGVTINEQFF
TGTGCCAGCACCTTAGCGGGAGTCACCATCAATGAGCAGTTCTTC
>TRBD1|TRBV27|TRBJ2-2|NA
CASRGQGYTGELFF
TGTGCCAGCAGGGGACAGGGGTACACCGGGGAGCTGTTTTTT
>NA|TRBV29-1|TRBJ1-1|NA
CSVDGWGPTEAFF
TGCAGCGTTGATGGGTGGGGACCCACTGAAGCTTTCTTT
>NA|TRBV25-1|TRBJ1-4|NA
CASRENEKLFF
TGTGCCAGCAGAGAAAATGAAAAACTGTTTTTT
>NA|TRBV28|TRBJ2-3|NA
CASSYTSWDTQYF
TGTGCCAGCAGTTATACTAGTTGGGATACGCAGTATTTT
>NA|TRBV10-3|TRBJ2-7|few
CATLAGGGEQYF
TGTGCCACCCTAGCTGGAGGGGGCGAGCAGTACTTC
>TRBD1|TRBV27|TRBJ2-7|NA
CASSLGEGAYYEQYF
TGTGCCAGCAGTTTAGGCGAGGGGGCATACTACGAGCAGTACTTC
>NA|TRBV7-9|TRBJ2-2|NA
CASSLGELGTGELFF
TGTGCCAGCAGCTTAGGGGAGTTGGGGACCGGGGAGCTGTTTTTT
>NA|TRBV7-9|TRBJ2-3|NA
CASSSFHRTSTDTQYF
TGTGCCAGCAGCTCTTTTCACAGAACTAGCACAGATACGCAGTATTTT
>NA|TRBV6-5|TRBJ2-1|NA
CASSYRTDSSYNEQFF
TGTGCCAGCAGTTACAGGACGGATAGCTCCTACAATGAGCAGTTCTTC
>NA|TRBV5-1|TRBJ2-7|few
CASSLEWTASSYEQYF
TGCGCCAGCAGCCTAGAATGGACAGCCAGCTCCTACGAGCAGTACTTC
>TRBD2|TRBV14|TRBJ2-5|NA
CASSQNRLAGVLETQYF
TGTGCCAGCAGCCAAAACAGACTAGCGGGAGTCTTGGAGACCCAGTACTTC
>NA|TRBV28|TRBJ2-7|NA
CATKSRGVGEQYF
TGTGCCACCAAAAGTAGGGGGGTGGGCGAGCAGTACTTC
>NA|TRBV21-1|TRBJ2-2|once
CASSDRNTGELFF
TGTGCCAGCAGCGACAGAAACACCGGGGAGCTGTTTTTT
>NA|TRBV6-5|TRBJ1-2|NA
CASSYSPSLSYGYTF
TGTGCCAGCAGTTACTCCCCCAGCCTGTCGTATGGCTACACCTTC
>TRBD1|TRBV7-6|TRBJ2-7|NA
CASSEGQPYEQYF
TGTGCCAGCAGCGAGGGACAGCCCTACGAGCAGTACTTC
>NA|TRBV27|TRBJ2-7|NA
CATMVGGSYEQYF
TGTGCCACCATGGTGGGGGGCTCCTACGAGCAGTACTTC
>NA|TRBV9|TRBJ1-1|NA
CASSVEGNAEAFF
TGTGCCAGCAGCGTAGAAGGAAACGCTGAAGCTTTCTTT
>NA|TRBV11-1|TRBJ2-5|NA
CASSLAGRAEIQETQYF
TGTGCCAGCAGCTTAGCTGGGCGAGCGGAGATCCAAGAGACCCAGTACTTC
>NA|TRBV2|TRBJ2-6|NA
CASSVESGFSGANVLTF
TGTGCCAGCAGTGTTGAGTCAGGGTTTTCTGGGGCCAACGTCCTGACTTTC
>NA|TRBV28|TRBJ2-7|few
CASSTPMTGQYF
TGTGCCAGCAGTACACCAATGACAGGGCAGTACTTC
>NA|TRBV19|TRBJ1-2|NA
CASSSGRRAPYGYTF
TGTGCCAGTAGTAGCGGACGGCGAGCCCCCTATGGCTACACCTTC
>NA|TRBV28|TRBJ1-3|NA
CASSLSLRLSSGNTIYF
TGTGCCAGCAGTTTATCGTTACGTTTATCCTCTGGAAACACCATATATTTT
>NA|TRBV7-9|TRBJ2-7|once
CASSSTTGAYEQYF
TGTGCCAGCAGTAGTACGACAGGAGCCTACGAGCAGTACTTC
>TRBD1|TRBV19|TRBJ2-2|NA
CASSSWTGGAGELFF
TGTGCCAGTAGTTCGTGGACAGGGGGCGCCGGGGAGCTGTTTTTT
>NA|TRBV4-3|TRBJ2-7|NA
CASSQESGWSYEQYF
TGCGCCAGCAGCCAAGAATCGGGCTGGTCCTACGAGCAGTACTTC
>NA|TRBV19|TRBJ1-3|NA
CASSGRGLNPASGNTIYF
TGTGCCAGTAGTGGCAGGGGCCTAAATCCTGCCTCTGGAAACACCATATATTTT
>NA|TRBV4-2|TRBJ1-2|NA
CASSPVEDNGYTF
TGTGCCAGCAGCCCGGTCGAAGATAATGGCTACACCTTC
>NA|TRBV1|TRBJ2-2|NA
CTSSQVPSGRPNTGELFF
TGCACCAGCAGCCAAGTACCTAGCGGGAGACCGAACACCGGGGAGCTGTTTTTT
>TRBD2|TRBV11-2|TRBJ2-7|NA
CASSLSSGGYEQYF
TGTGCCAGCAGCTTATCTAGCGGGGGGTACGAGCAGTACTTC
>NA|TRBV19|TRBJ1-1|NA
CASSIQGGYTEAFF
TGTGCCAGTAGTATACAGGGAGGGTACACTGAAGCCTTCTTT
>NA|TRBV15|TRBJ1-5|NA
CATSRGGGNQPQHF
TGTGCCACCAGCAGAGGCGGGGGGAATCAGCCCCAGCATTTT
>NA|TRBV9|TRBJ2-3|NA
CASSVDQTTSTDTQYF
TGTGCCAGCAGCGTAGATCAGACCACTAGCACAGATACGCAGTATTTT
>NA|TRBV13|TRBJ1-1|NA
CASSPSTLGQAFF
TGTGCCAGCAGCCCGTCGACACTCGGGCAAGCTTTCTTT
>NA|TRBV28|TRBJ1-3|NA
CASSSPSWGNTIYF
TGTGCCAGCAGTTCACCGTCATGGGGAAACACCATATATTTT
>NA|TRBV7-2|TRBJ1-1|NA
CASSPGTVNTEAFF
TGTGCCAGCAGCCCCGGGACGGTGAACACTGAAGCTTTCTTT
>NA|TRBV4-3|TRBJ2-1|NA
CASSQGRTSSYNEQFF
TGCGCCAGCAGCCAAGGACGGACGAGCTCCTACAATGAGCAGTTCTTC
>TRBD1|TRBV28|TRBJ2-5|NA
CASSSSPPDREETQYF
TGTGCCAGCAGTTCATCCCCCCCCGACAGGGAAGAGACCCAGTACTTC
>TRBD1|TRBV2|TRBJ1-2|NA
CGLHKKGQGDYGYTF
TGTGGCCTACATAAAAAGGGACAGGGGGACTATGGCTACACCTTC
>NA|TRBV5-4|TRBJ2-7|NA
CASSPGTYEQYF
TGTGCCAGCAGCCCGGGGACCTACGAGCAGTACTTC
>NA|TRBV30|TRBJ1-5|NA
CAWTEGPNQPQHF
TGTGCCTGGACTGAGGGCCCGAATCAGCCCCAGCATTTT